This TCR beta chain was documented in a study of T cells in tuberculosis. Study-level information: T cells were selected with CD1B tetramers loaded with glucose monomycolate.

Clones were read by immunoSEQ multiplex PCR, and TCRdb kept only the in-frame ones, dropping some. The sample gives approximately 57,000 clones, 70% to 90% of which show up once; just over 20% is in the top ten. Germline loops: CDR1 MDHEN, CDR2 SYDVKM. Deletions cut 6 bases from V and 1 base from J, with 12 bases between. The length of the CDR3 is 15 residues. After thawing and overnight rest, PBMC were stained with GMM-loaded CD1B tetramer, viability dye and anti-CD3 for sorting. The CD1B tetramers carried C32 glucose monomycolate purified from Rhodococcus equi. PBMC for tetramer sorting were first depleted of CD14-expressing monocytes. Tetramer-negative cells, about 97,000 per donor, were also sorted. Study-wide points: T cells binding CD1B-GMM tetramer weakly possibly escaped the sort.

Sequenced material: CD1b-GMM tetramer-negative cells sorted from PBMCs. The sequence came from an adult woman with latent tuberculosis. The gene calls are TRBV28 and TRBJ2-2; tentative D call: TRBD1 (6 bases). The CDR3 sequence is CASSLGTQNTGELFF. The DNA of the CDR3 is TGTGCCAGCAGCCTCGGGACACAGAACACCGGGGAGCTGTTTTTT.